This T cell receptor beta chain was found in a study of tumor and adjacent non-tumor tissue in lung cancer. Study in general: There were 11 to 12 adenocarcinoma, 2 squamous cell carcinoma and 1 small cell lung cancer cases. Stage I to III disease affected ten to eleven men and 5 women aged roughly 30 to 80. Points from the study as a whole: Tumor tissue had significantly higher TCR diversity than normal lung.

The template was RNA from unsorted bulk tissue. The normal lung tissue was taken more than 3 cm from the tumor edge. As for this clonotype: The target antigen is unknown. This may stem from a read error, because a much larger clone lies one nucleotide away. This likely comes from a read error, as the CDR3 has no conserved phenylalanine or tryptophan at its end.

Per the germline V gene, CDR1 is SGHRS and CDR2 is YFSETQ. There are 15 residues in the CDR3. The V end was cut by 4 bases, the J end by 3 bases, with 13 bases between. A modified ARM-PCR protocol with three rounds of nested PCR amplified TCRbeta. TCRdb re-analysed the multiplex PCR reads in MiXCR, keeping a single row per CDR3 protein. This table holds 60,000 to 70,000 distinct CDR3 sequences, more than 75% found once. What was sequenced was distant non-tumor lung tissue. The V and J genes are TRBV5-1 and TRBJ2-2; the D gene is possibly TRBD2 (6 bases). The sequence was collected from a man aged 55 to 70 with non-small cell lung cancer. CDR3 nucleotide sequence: TGCGCCAGCAGCCCGTGGACTAAGGACACCGGGGAGCTGTTTTAT. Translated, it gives CASSPWTKDTGELFY.